Listed here are 21 T cell receptor beta chains from one sample, sequenced in a study of T cells after yellow fever vaccination. TCRdb independently ran MiXCR on the 5' RACE reads; one entry per CDR3 protein. The profile covers hundreds of thousands of distinct CDR3 sequences, with approximately 5.2% appearing a single time and more than 3% taken by the ten largest. Sequenced here: CD4+ T cells sorted from PBMCs, sampled on the day of the yellow fever booster vaccination. These receptors all stem from a man between 18 and 35 years old who received the YFV17D yellow fever vaccine.

This clonotype occurred many times. V is TRBV3-1 and J is TRBJ1-5; no reliable D call. V lost 4 bases and J 2 bases, leaving 12 bases between the germline ends. The germline V gene has CDR1 LGHDT and CDR2 YNNKEL (reference sequence). This CDR3 region has 15 residues. The CDR3 DNA follows: TGTGCCAGCAGCCCCGGCCTGCCGGGCAATCAGCCCCAGCATTTT. Protein product: CASSPGLPGNQPQHF.

The rearrangement joins TRBV4-1 to TRBJ1-5, with 7 bases that match TRBD1. CDR3 length equals 15 residues. Trimming cost V 1 base and J 8 bases; bases outside gene matches: 8. The V gene's germline CDR1 is MGHRA and CDR2 YSYEKL. The chain's CDR3 is CASSQVGGTVEPQHF. The CDR3 DNA is TGCGCCAGCAGCCAAGTTGGAGGGACAGTCGAGCCCCAGCATTTT.

There are many counts of this clonotype. The CDR3 spells CASSQGPYSNQPQHF. The CDR3 coding sequence is TGCGCCAGCAGCCAGGGCCCTTATAGCAATCAGCCCCAGCATTTT. V and J are TRBV4-1 and TRBJ1-5; no definite D call. Germline V gene sequence: CDR1 MGHRA, CDR2 YSYEKL. Trimming stripped 3 bases from V and 0 bases from J, with 9 bases between. The CDR3 has 15 residues.

This clonotype was picked up many times. The V and J genes are TRBV28 and TRBJ1-2; D might be TRBD1 (5 bases). The ends were cut back, 3 bases at V and 4 bases at J, with 21 bases in the middle. CDR3 length: 17 amino acids. Germline CDR1 and CDR2: MDHEN and SYDVKM. The CDR3 DNA reads as TGTGCCAGCAGTTTCCACCTTGAGGGACGGAAGACCTATGGCTACACCTTC. This sequence encodes CASSFHLEGRKTYGYTF.

This clonotype was seen at least ten times. V is TRBV23-1 and J is TRBJ2-7; 7 bases line up with TRBD2. TRBV23-1 is an ORF, with its function uncertain. This CDR3 has 13 residues. J lost 6 bases, V lost 0 bases, and 2 bases had no gene match. CDR3: CASSQSWEGEQYV. DNA of the CDR3: TGCGCCAGCAGTCAATCTTGGGAGGGCGAGCAGTACGTC.

This clonotype appeared many times. The gene calls are TRBV5-5 and TRBJ2-2; 10 bases map to TRBD1. V was clipped by 3 bases and J by 7 bases; unmatched bases: 6. The CDR3 is 15 residues long. The germline gives CDR1 SGHKS, CDR2 YYEKEE (reference sequence). CDR3 in amino acids: CASSSGQGVVGELFF. The CDR3 DNA follows: TGTGCCAGCAGCTCCGGACAGGGGGTAGTCGGGGAGCTGTTTTTT.

This clonotype was detected ten times or more. J is TRBJ2-5 and V is TRBV7-7; 7 bases are shared with TRBD1. The length of the CDR3 is 14 residues. Germline trimming cut 5 bases from V and 5 bases from J; bases unmatched to any gene: 8. Germline loops: CDR1 SSHAT, CDR2 FNYEAQ (reference sequence). The CDR3: CASSTQEGAETQYF. The DNA for the CDR3 is TGTGCCAGCAGCACACAAGAGGGGGCCGAGACCCAGTACTTC.

This clonotype was recorded a few times. The genes are TRBV4-1 and TRBJ1-1, with D perhaps TRBD1 (5 bases). The CDR3 is 16 residues long. Trimming cost V 3 bases and J 1 base, with 15 bases left between them. Looked up from germline, CDR1 is MGHRA and CDR2 is YSYEKL. CDR3 DNA: TGCGCCAGCAGCCATATGGGGCGGGAGCGGAACACTGAAGCTTTCTTT. As protein: CASSHMGRERNTEAFF.

The chain combines TRBV6-2 or TRBV6-3 with TRBJ1-2, with TRBD1 matching 7 bases. Trimming took 6 bases from V and 4 from J; bases not matched to a gene: 11. Per germline, CDR1 MNHEY and CDR2 SVGEGT. CDR3 length: 15 residues. CDR3 DNA: TGTGCCAGCAGACCCGACGACAGGGTTAGCTATGGCTACACCTTC. Protein product: CASRPDDRVSYGYTF.

Ten or more counts support this clonotype. V is TRBV6-5 and J is TRBJ2-2, with 7 bases that match TRBD2. Germline trimming cut 4 bases from V and 0 bases from J; bases unmatched to any gene: 2. The CDR3 runs 15 residues. Germline loops: CDR1 MNHEY, CDR2 SVGAGI. The CDR3, as DNA: TGTGCCAGCAGTTCGACTAGCTCGAACACCGGGGAGCTGTTTTTT. It codes for CASSSTSSNTGELFF.

This clonotype has a handful of counts. The chain carries TRBV3-1 and TRBJ2-3, with 12 nucleotides matching TRBD2. V was pared by 4 bases and J by 2 bases, with 7 bases of the junction left unmatched. The CDR3 totals 17 residues. Germline CDR1 and CDR2: LGHDT and YNNKEL (reference sequence). CDR3: CASSLVTSGGTTDTQYF. In nucleotides, the CDR3 is TGTGCCAGCAGCCTCGTCACTAGCGGGGGGACCACAGATACGCAGTATTTT.

This clonotype was detected many times. The gene calls are TRBV20-1 and TRBJ2-1; 10 bases map to TRBD2. J gave up 1 base and V 6 bases, and 9 bases lay outside the gene matches. There are 16 residues in the CDR3. Germline lookup yields CDR1 DFQATT and CDR2 SNEGSKA (reference sequence). The CDR3 spells CSATPISGGSYNEQFF. In nucleotides, the CDR3 is TGCAGTGCCACGCCCATTAGCGGGGGGTCCTACAATGAGCAGTTCTTC.

This clonotype was counted between two and nine times. V and J are TRBV11-2 and TRBJ2-5, with D perhaps matching TRBD2 (6 bases). Germline CDR1 reads SGHAT; CDR2 reads FQNNGV. This CDR3 comprises 19 residues. V was cut by 0 bases and J by 4 bases, with 24 bases left in between. CDR3: CASSLEVARGSSGGETQYF. In DNA, the CDR3 is TGTGCCAGCAGCTTAGAGGTCGCTAGAGGGTCCTCCGGGGGAGAGACCCAGTACTTC.

This clonotype was counted only a few times. The V call is TRBV3-1, the J call TRBJ2-7, with D perhaps TRBD2 (5 bases). This CDR3 contains 13 residues. Germline loops: CDR1 LGHDT, CDR2 YNNKEL (reference sequence). Trimming took off 4 bases at V and 4 bases at J, with 11 bases between the two ends. The CDR3 DNA reads as TGTGCCAGCAGCCGGTCGAGGGTTTACGAGCAGTACTTC. Residues: CASSRSRVYEQYF.

The V gene is TRBV27, the J gene TRBJ2-5; D might be TRBD1 (5 bases). V lost 9 bases to trimming and J lost 4 bases, with 6 bases between them. This CDR3 spans 10 amino acids. Looked up from germline, CDR1 is MNHEY and CDR2 is SMNVEV (reference sequence). CDR3 sequence reads: CARQGETQYF. The CDR3 nucleotides are TGTGCCAGGCAGGGAGAGACCCAGTACTTC.

The chain recombines TRBV5-5 with TRBJ2-3; D may be TRBD1 (5 bases). Trimming cost V 1 base and J 2 bases, with 20 bases left between them. Germline loops: CDR1 SGHKS, CDR2 YYEKEE (reference sequence). The CDR3 spans 18 residues. Written as DNA, the CDR3 is TGTGCCAGCAGCTTGCCCGTCACAGGAACAAGGTCCACAGATACGCAGTATTTT. It encodes CASSLPVTGTRSTDTQYF. Full variable domain (remainder filled in from reference TRBV5-5 and TRBJ2-3): DAGVTQSPTHLIKTRGQQVTLRCSPISGHKSVSWYQQVLGQGPQFIFQYYEKEERGRGNFPDRFSARQFPNYSSELNVNALLLGDSALYLCASSLPVTGTRSTDTQYFGPGTRLTVL.

This clonotype was picked up a small number of times. This rearrangement joins TRBV13 to TRBJ1-2; no clear D. This CDR3 spans 12 amino acids. CDR1 is PRHDT and CDR2 is FYEKMQ in the germline V gene (reference sequence). With 0 bases removed from V and 9 bases from J, the gap between germline ends came to 8 bases. CDR3 residues: CASSLGGSRYTF. DNA for the CDR3: TGTGCCAGCAGCTTAGGGGGAAGTCGCTACACCTTC. The full variable domain, completed using reference TRBV13 and TRBJ1-2, is AAGVIQSPRHLIKEKRETATLKCYPIPRHDTVYWYQQGPGQDPQFLISFYEKMQSDKGSIPDRFSAQQFSDYHSELNMSSLELGDSALYFCASSLGGSRYTFGSGTRLTVV.

This clonotype was seen repeatedly, ten times or more. J is TRBJ2-2 and V is TRBV24-1, with D perhaps TRBD1 or TRBD2 (5 bases each). CDR3 length: 15 residues. Germline V gene lookup returns CDR1 KGHDR and CDR2 SFDVKD. V lost 7 bases to trimming and J lost 4 bases, with 15 bases between them. The CDR3 loop reads CATSREAAVTGELFF. CDR3 nucleotide sequence: TGTGCCACCAGCAGGGAAGCGGCGGTCACCGGGGAGCTGTTTTTT.

V usage is TRBV28 and J usage is TRBJ2-7, with a possible D match to TRBD2 (6 bases). V lost 6 bases and J lost 3, with 15 bases in between. The CDR3 is made up of 14 amino acids. In germline, CDR1 is MDHEN, CDR2 SYDVKM. CDR3 amino acids: CASSTGGTVYEQYV. Here the CDR3 DNA reads TGTGCCAGCAGCACCGGAGGGACGGTCTACGAGCAGTACGTC.

The V call is TRBV27, the J call TRBJ1-6, with D unresolved. CDR3 length equals 15 residues. Germline V gene data show CDR1 as MNHEY and CDR2 as SMNVEV (reference sequence). Trimming shortened V by 3 bases and J by 3 bases, and 9 bases separated the two germline ends. The CDR3 here is CASSFAAIYNSPLHF. In DNA, the CDR3 is TGTGCCAGCAGTTTTGCGGCGATCTATAATTCACCCCTCCACTTT.

This clonotype was seen many times. The chain's CDR3 is CASSLWYTGELFF. The CDR3, as DNA: TGCGCCAGCAGCTTGTGGTACACCGGGGAGCTGTTTTTT. The chain couples TRBV5-1 to TRBJ2-2; D gene ambiguous. Germline CDR1 reads SGHRS; CDR2 reads YFSETQ. CDR3 length equals 13 residues. V was shortened by 1 base and J by 3 bases, with 4 bases between the two germline ends. The entire variable domain, with the rest obtained from reference TRBV5-1 and TRBJ2-2, is as follows: KAGVTQTPRYLIKTRGQQVTLSCSPISGHRSVSWYQQTPGQGLQFLFEYFSETQRNKGNFPGRFSGRQFSNSRSEMNVSTLELGDSALYLCASSLWYTGELFFGEGSRLTVL.